This record looks at one T cell receptor (beta chain) sequence and its context. Libraries were prepared by immunoSEQ multiplex PCR; TCRdb keeps only in-frame clonotypes and omits some of them. Of 95,000 to 150,000 clones listed, roughly 83% are singletons. The V end lost 5 bases, the J end lost 7 bases, and 12 bases lay between the germline ends. Germline assignment: CDR1 MDHEN and CDR2 SYDVKM. This CDR3 spans 14 amino acids. The data belong to a study of blood T cell repertoires in COVID-19. About the study: COVID-19 samples collected from the United States, Italy and Spain covered acute and convalescent phases. Sample material is recorded as cDNA or gDNA derived from T cells, B-cell-depleted T cells, or PBMCs.

Sequencing input: peripheral blood. V and J are TRBV28 and TRBJ1-6; a possible D gene is TRBD1 (5 bases). The receptor's source is a human donor in a cohort sampled during active COVID-19. CDR3 DNA: TGTGCCAGCAGTCCTCAGGGTTACAATTCACCCCTCCACTTT. This translates into CASSPQGYNSPLHF.